The clone carrying this T cell receptor (beta chain) was found a few times. Its antigen is unidentified. This sample was taken from a study of beta chain features in type 1 diabetes. Study-level results: Within each of all four CD4+ subsets, Type 1 diabetes patients had TCRB CDR3s that were moderately but significantly shorter.

All of the isolated RNA was reverse transcribed, so expressed TCRB transcripts were sequenced. The data were produced by immunoSEQ multiplex PCR, yet TCRdb's version contains in-frame clones alone and is incomplete. The table shows hundreds of thousands of clones, with around 15% occurring only once. This CDR3 comprises 13 residues. Germline CDR1 reads MDHEN; CDR2 reads SYDVKM. The V and J ends lost 6 bases and 7 bases, in that order; junction bases with no gene match: 9. This sequence originates from a man aged 18 to 29 with type 1 diabetes. V is TRBV28 and J is TRBJ2-7; 7 nucleotides line up with TRBD2. What was sequenced was naive CD4+ T cells from blood. CDR3 in amino acids: CASRAGVTVEQYF. CDR3 DNA: TGTGCCAGCAGGGCGGGAGTAACGGTTGAGCAGTACTTC.